The T cell receptor (beta chain) under discussion was sequenced for a study of blood T cells in healthy people across ages (dated by TCRdb to the mid-2010s). Context from the whole study: In model experiments, template switching captured about one uniquely barcoded TCR beta cDNA molecule for every two T cells. To track age-related changes in TCR beta repertoire diversity, the study relied on deep sequencing normalized with unique cDNA molecular identifiers. Four age groups were formed from the donors: young (average about 16 years), middle-aged (more than 35), aged (more than 55) and long-lived (82). To avoid experimental bias, donors of different ages were distributed randomly across sequencing lanes. The study analyzed two additional independent replicas of 1 million unique cDNA reads from the same blood draw for two donors, one aged 18 to 29 and one aged 80 or older.

The method was 5' RACE. The sequencer was an Illumina HiSeq 2500. A second PCR of roughly 7 to 11 cycles was performed with a sample-barcoded 5' primer and a J-beta primer mix. A template-switch 5' adaptor carrying 12 random nucleotides introduced a unique molecular identifier onto each TCR beta cDNA molecule. At least 2.5 million CDR3-containing paired-end reads were obtained from each sample. The Mint cDNA synthesis kit, primed by a TRBC-specific oligonucleotide, was used to synthesize first-strand cDNA from all RNA. After uracil-DNA glycosylase treatment, a first 18-cycle PCR used universal primers M1SS and BC2_uni_R on all cDNA. The study's processing was this. Each sample was normalized by randomly selecting 1 million high-quality reads, each carrying a distinct molecular identifier. Reads with shared molecular identifiers were discarded instead of being binned into consensus sequences. CDR3 identification, clonotype clustering and error correction used MiTCR with a Q25 quality threshold and the strictest error-elimination algorithm. Lower-bound total TCR beta diversity was estimated with a nonparametric unseen species model using Euler transformation. TCRdb cleaned the public reads at Q25 with fastp, built clones with MiXCR and kept in-frame beta chains. Every CDR3 protein is listed once, alongside the most common genes and DNA of its rows. In this record, the V and J calls reflect TCRdb's handling and not the investigators' own analysis. This sample gives about 2 million distinct CDR3 sequences in total; roughly 49% of them show up just once. The ten biggest clones cover over 2% of the sample.

Reading from cysteine to phenylalanine, the CDR3 counts 14 amino acids. CDR3 DNA is the only sequence kept; it has 42 bases, read in frame from the first base. Germline trimming amounts to 2 bases on V and 12 bases on J, with 9 as the count of junction bases outside the gene matches. As encoded in the germline V gene, CDR1 is SGDLS while CDR2 is YYNGEE. Study-wide findings and limitations: Total diversity estimates from one million sequenced T cells were considered lower bounds and underestimates. As age increased, observed TCR beta diversity per million T cells dropped in a roughly linear way, and a significant reduction was already evident by age 40. Because profiling used bulk unsorted PBMCs, naive and antigen-experienced compartments could not be compared conclusively. There was a strong correlation between observed TCR beta diversity and the percentage of naive T cells measured by flow cytometry. Because donor CMV infection status was unknown, age-related changes in expanded clonotypes were potentially confounded. Compared with the aged group, the long-lived group had more naive CD4+ T cells, fewer expanded clones and increased TCR diversity, a pattern suggesting age selection.

Only a few counts were recorded for this clonotype. The specificity of this receptor is unknown. Base qualities were left out, and no much larger clone turns up one base away. The approximately 39 donors, aged roughly 6 to 100 years, were systemically healthy Caucasian individuals from Russia. Each donor gave approximately 10 milliliters of peripheral blood, collected into EDTA-treated Vacutainer tubes. PBMCs were isolated by Ficoll-Paque density-gradient centrifugation, with at least 7 million obtained per sample. Trizol reagent was used to extract total RNA from the PBMCs, yielding at least 5 micrograms per sample. For every donor, an aliquot of PBMCs went through flow cytometry to measure the percentages of naive CD45RAhigh/CD27high T cells.

The V gene is TRBV9 and the J gene is TRBJ2-7; TRBD2 matches 12 bases in the middle. The source of this sequence is a woman between 40 and 50 years old in good health. Sequenced input: blood. The DNA sequence is given as TGTGCCAGCAGCGTCGAAGCGACTAGCGGGGGACGGTACTTC. The encoded protein is CASSVEATSGGRYF. Beyond the CDR3, the reference TRBV9 and TRBJ2-7 genes provide the residues; the full variable domain reads: DSGVTQTPKHLITATGQRVTLRCSPRSGDLSVYWYQQSLDQGLQFLIQYYNGEERAKGNILERFSAQQFPDLHSELNLSSLELGDSALYFCASSVEATSGGRYFGPGTRLTVT.